One sample yielded the 32 T cell receptor beta chains listed below, sequenced in a study of Graves' ophthalmopathy and Graves' hyperthyroidism. RNA transcripts were the template, and TCR beta CDR3 regions were amplified from them. Amplification began with first-round RT-PCR using HTBI primers, then second-round multiplex PCR was performed. TCRdb analysed the multiplex PCR reads with MiXCR anew, one entry per CDR3 protein. This table has a few hundred thousand distinct CDR3 sequences, around a fifth appearing once. Sequences were obtained from peripheral blood. Receptors were obtained from a woman aged 50 to 60 with Graves' ophthalmopathy.

This clonotype came up a few times. The genes are TRBV19 and TRBJ1-5; the D is unclear. This CDR3 region has 15 residues. Per germline, CDR1 LNHDA and CDR2 SQIVND (reference sequence). Trimming took 3 bases from V and 4 from J, leaving 13 bases between them. The CDR3: CASSIDGGSNQPQHF. The CDR3 DNA reads TGTGCCAGTAGTATCGATGGAGGGTCTAATCAGCCCCAGCATTTT.

The sample holds a few counts of this clonotype. It may be a read error: a sequence one base away is much more abundant. The V gene is TRBV5-1, the J gene TRBJ2-7; D not certain. Germline CDR1 reads SGHRS; CDR2 reads YFSETQ. The CDR3 covers 14 residues. V gave up 3 bases and J gave up 0 bases, with 10 bases separating them. In DNA form, the CDR3 reads TGCGCCAGCAGCTCGCGTCCACCCTCCTACGAGCAGTACTTC. This encodes CASSSRPPSYEQYF.

This clonotype showed up many times. The V gene is TRBV7-8, the J gene TRBJ1-5, with unresolved D. Trimming shortened V by 0 bases and J by 3 bases, and 9 bases separated the two germline ends. Germline lookup yields CDR1 SGHVS and CDR2 FQNEAQ. The length of the CDR3 is 15 residues. CDR3 sequence: CASSLALGNNQPQHF. CDR3 in DNA: TGTGCCAGCAGCTTAGCCTTGGGGAACAATCAGCCCCAGCATTTT.

This sequence joins TRBV6-1 and TRBJ1-3; no definite D call. CDR3 length: 11 residues. Per the germline V gene, CDR1 is MNHNS and CDR2 is SASEGT. Trimming took 8 bases from V and 4 from J, leaving 6 bases between them. CDR3 nucleotide sequence: TGTGCCAGCGGCGAGGGAAACACCATATATTTT. It yields the protein CASGEGNTIYF.

A few counts support this clonotype. One end of the junction fails to match germline, which may point to a read error. The rearrangement joins TRBV6-1 to TRBJ2-5; the match to TRBD2 covers 15 bases. The CDR3 is 18 residues long. Germline loops: CDR1 MNHNS, CDR2 SASEGT. CDR3 residues: CVSSVLIPGLAGGETQYF. CDR3 coding DNA: TGTGTCAGCAGTGTCCTCATCCCGGGACTAGCGGGAGGAGAGACCCAGTACTTC.

V usage is TRBV28 and J usage is TRBJ1-1; D unresolved. Germline loops: CDR1 MDHEN, CDR2 SYDVKM. The CDR3 length is 14 residues. The V gene lost 6 bases and the J gene lost 1 base, with 12 bases spanning the gap. CDR3 sequence reads: CASRVEAPNTEAFF. The CDR3 DNA is TGTGCCAGCAGGGTCGAGGCTCCGAACACTGAAGCTTTCTTT.

The sample holds many counts of this clonotype. The chain employs TRBV9 and TRBJ1-1; maybe TRBD1 (5 bases). This CDR3 comprises 14 residues. Germline V gene sequence: CDR1 SGDLS, CDR2 YYNGEE. The V end was cut by 4 bases, the J end by 5 bases, with 15 bases between. The CDR3 nucleotides read TGTGCCAGCAGCCACCGTCAGGGAGGAACTGAAGCTTTCTTT. This codes for CASSHRQGGTEAFF.

The chain has TRBV15 and TRBJ2-7; TRBD2 matches at 7 bases. Germline V CDR1 and CDR2: LNHNV, YYDKDF (reference sequence). With 5 bases clipped from V and 4 bases from J, the junction kept 5 bases outside the gene matches. This CDR3 contains 13 residues. CDR3 nucleotides: TGTGCCACCAGCTTCGGGGGGTTATACGAGCAGTACTTC. Translation: CATSFGGLYEQYF.

This clonotype was seen more than once but under ten times. The CDR3 spells CASSYSRRTNTGELFF. The CDR3 DNA reads TGTGCCAGCAGTTACTCGAGGCGGACAAACACCGGGGAGCTGTTTTTT. The chain is built from TRBV6-5 and TRBJ2-2; D possibly corresponds to TRBD1 (5 bases). The CDR3 has 16 residues. The V and J ends lost 0 bases and 2 bases respectively, with 10 bases between them. CDR1 is MNHEY, CDR2 SVGAGI, per germline.

V gene TRBV6-1 combines with J gene TRBJ2-7, with 9 bases fitting TRBD2. The germline CDR1 and CDR2 sequences are MNHNS and SASEGT. J lost 5 bases, V lost 7 bases, and 9 bases had no gene match. The CDR3 extends over 14 amino acids. The CDR3 DNA is TGTGCCAGCAACGAACCGGGACTAGCAAACGAGCAGTACTTC. It yields the protein CASNEPGLANEQYF.

This clonotype was counted many times. The CDR3 reads CASSESGKGTQYF. CDR3 bases: TGCGCCAGCAGTGAAAGCGGGAAGGGAACCCAGTACTTC. This rearrangement joins TRBV10-1 to TRBJ2-5; 7 nucleotides align to TRBD2. The V gene end was trimmed by 3 bases and the J gene end by 8 bases; junction bases not matched to a gene: 6. This CDR3 is 13 amino acids long. Germline CDR1 is WNHNN and CDR2 is SYGVQD (reference sequence).

This clonotype was detected only a few times. This sequence joins TRBV4-1 and TRBJ2-2; 13 bases are shared with TRBD2. Per the germline V gene, CDR1 is MGHRA and CDR2 is YSYEKL. CDR3 size: 18 residues. The trim removed 5 bases at V and 7 bases at J, leaving 13 bases unmatched. Written as DNA, the CDR3 is TGCGCCAGCAGCGGGACACGGACTAGCGGGAGTCTTGGCGGGGAGCTGTTTTTT. This encodes CASSGTRTSGSLGGELFF.

This clonotype was seen many times. The chain combines TRBV4-2 with TRBJ2-2; 7 bases are shared with TRBD1. The CDR3 has 14 residues. V gave up 0 bases and J gave up 8 bases; unmatched junction bases: 3. CDR1 is LGHNA, CDR2 YNFKEQ, per germline. The CDR3 spells CASSQDDREGELFF. For the CDR3, the DNA is TGTGCCAGCAGCCAAGACGACAGGGAAGGGGAGCTGTTTTTT.

This chain joins TRBV4-2 and TRBJ2-7; no definite D call. Trimming pared 1 base from V and 2 bases from J, leaving 12 bases between. The germline V gene encodes CDR1 LGHNA and CDR2 YNFKEQ. The CDR3 has 15 amino acids. CDR3 in DNA: TGTGCCAGCAGCCAAGTGGGTCCCCAAACCTACGAGCAGTACTTC. As protein: CASSQVGPQTYEQYF.

This clonotype was counted ten times or more. DNA for the CDR3: TGCGCCAGTGGGGCGGAGGTAAATTCACCCCTCCACTTT. Translating it yields CASGAEVNSPLHF. This chain connects TRBV5-1 to TRBJ1-6; TRBD1 is a possible D gene (5 bases). The germline V gene encodes CDR1 SGHRS and CDR2 YFSETQ. V lost 8 bases, J lost 7 bases, and 13 bases lay in between. This CDR3 is 13 amino acids long.

The rearrangement uses TRBV6-5 and TRBJ2-7; 9 bases are shared with TRBD1. The CDR3 is 16 amino acids. V shed 2 bases, J shed 2 bases, and the junction held 7 bases outside the gene matches. Germline V gives CDR1 MNHEY, CDR2 SVGAGI. The CDR3 sequence is CASSYKGQGNAYEQYF. The DNA of the CDR3 is TGTGCCAGCAGTTACAAGGGACAGGGAAACGCCTACGAGCAGTACTTC.

V is TRBV5-1 and J is TRBJ2-7; 9 bases line up with TRBD2. Unmatched junction bases numbered 6, after V lost 0 bases and J lost 5 bases. The CDR3 consists of 15 residues. The V gene's germline CDR1 is SGHRS and CDR2 YFSETQ. DNA of the CDR3: TGCGCCAGCAGCTTGGCTGGGCGGGAGGGAGACGAGCAGTACTTC. This codes for CASSLAGREGDEQYF.

The genes are TRBV20-1 and TRBJ1-1; D unclear. V lost 5 bases and J 0 bases, leaving 13 bases between the germline ends. This CDR3 comprises 14 residues. CDR1 is DFQATT, CDR2 SNEGSKA, per germline (reference sequence). CDR3 loop: CSAGLLRMNTEAFF. DNA for the CDR3: TGCAGTGCTGGTCTGCTGAGAATGAACACTGAAGCTTTCTTT.

In its sample, this clonotype was seen many times. This rearrangement joins TRBV27 to TRBJ1-6; no clear D. Germline CDR1 and CDR2: MNHEY and SMNVEV (reference sequence). The CDR3 is 15 amino acids. With 6 bases removed from V and 3 bases from J, the gap between germline ends came to 12 bases. This CDR3 is CASRGTEFYNSPLHF. The CDR3 DNA sequence: TGTGCCAGCAGGGGCACAGAATTCTATAATTCACCCCTCCACTTT.

A word on this clonotype: The final CDR3 position lacks the conserved phenylalanine or tryptophan, pointing to a likely read error. The chain recombines TRBV9 with TRBJ2-2; 7 bases agree with TRBD1. The germline gives CDR1 SGDLS, CDR2 YYNGEE. The CDR3 is made up of 15 amino acids. Unmatched junction bases numbered 7, after V lost 6 bases and J lost 2 bases. CDR3 bases: TGTGCCAGCAACCAGGGGGACCCTAACACCGGGGAGCTGTTTTCT. Encoded protein: CASNQGDPNTGELFS.

This clonotype was recorded many times. The gene calls are TRBV7-2 and TRBJ2-5; TRBD2 might be the D (7 bases). The germline V gene has CDR1 SGHTA and CDR2 FQGNSA. This CDR3 is built from 16 residues. V lost 1 base to trimming and J lost 4 bases, with 16 bases between them. This chain's CDR3 is CASSLVGGAVAETQYF. The CDR3 nucleotides read TGTGCCAGCAGCTTAGTAGGGGGGGCAGTGGCAGAGACCCAGTACTTC.

This clonotype was seen many times. The rearrangement joins TRBV2 to TRBJ2-5; D unresolved. The length of the CDR3 is 11 residues. V was trimmed by 7 bases and J by 5 bases, leaving 8 bases between them. CDR1 is SNHLY, CDR2 FYNNEI, per germline. The CDR3 DNA reads TGTGCCAGCATGGAACGGGAGACCCAGTACTTC. It encodes CASMERETQYF. Together with reference TRBV2 and TRBJ2-5, the CDR3 gives the full variable domain: EPEVTQTPSHQVTQMGQEVILRCVPISNHLYFYWYRQILGQKVEFLVSFYNNEISEKSEIFDDQFSVERPDGSNFTLKIRSTKLEDSAMYFCASMERETQYFGPGTRLLVL.

The table lists this clonotype with many counts. The rearrangement links TRBV19 to TRBJ1-5; weak D call: TRBD1 (5 bases). CDR3 length equals 15 residues. Germline V gene lookup returns CDR1 LNHDA and CDR2 SQIVND (reference sequence). V lost 6 bases and J 5 bases, leaving 17 bases between the germline ends. The CDR3 DNA sequence: TGTGCCAGTAGCCTAGGGCAGGGTCGATATCAGCCCCAGCATTTT. Its translation is CASSLGQGRYQPQHF.

This clonotype was detected ten times or more. This chain connects TRBV5-1 to TRBJ1-2; TRBD1 agrees at 8 bases. Germline assignment: CDR1 SGHRS and CDR2 YFSETQ. V shed 2 bases, J shed 7 bases, and the junction held 10 bases outside the gene matches. This CDR3 is built from 15 residues. The CDR3 region is CASSFTTGQGVGYTF. For the CDR3, the DNA is TGCGCCAGCAGCTTTACCACCGGACAGGGCGTTGGCTACACCTTC.

This clonotype was observed at least ten times. The chain combines TRBV14 with TRBJ2-7, with D possibly matching TRBD1 (6 bases). This CDR3 region has 13 residues. V gave up 2 bases and J gave up 7 bases, with 12 bases separating them. CDR1 and CDR2 from the germline V gene are SGHDN and FVKESK. The CDR3 DNA sequence: TGTGCCAGCAGCCAAACAGGGCGCGGAGAGCAGTACTTC. This sequence encodes CASSQTGRGEQYF.

The gene calls are TRBV28 and TRBJ1-1; no definite D call. Trimming left V 5 bases short and J 0 bases short, with 13 bases between. This CDR3 region has 15 residues. Germline V gene data show CDR1 as MDHEN and CDR2 as SYDVKM. CDR3 coding DNA: TGTGCCAGCAGTATCCACGGACTGCTGAACACTGAAGCTTTCTTT. It translates to CASSIHGLLNTEAFF.

In this sample, this clonotype turned up a few times. The J gene is TRBJ2-2, the V gene TRBV20-1; TRBD1 aligns across 8 bases. J was trimmed by 7 bases and V by 5 bases; bases with no gene match: 3. The CDR3 is 12 amino acids. CDR1 is DFQATT and CDR2 is SNEGSKA in the germline V gene (reference sequence). CDR3 in DNA: TGCAGTGCTTACAGGGGGAACGGGGAGCTGTTTTTT. Translation gives CSAYRGNGELFF.

In this sample, this clonotype turned up many times. This chain links TRBV10-3 with TRBJ2-7; 9 bases are a match to TRBD2. CDR3 length equals 13 residues. The germline gives CDR1 ENHRY, CDR2 SYGVKD. J gave up 7 bases and V 7 bases, and 8 bases lay outside the gene matches. The CDR3 loop is CAINSGSSREQYF. The DNA of the CDR3 is TGTGCCATCAATAGCGGGAGCTCCAGGGAGCAGTACTTC.

This clonotype occurred many times. The chain couples TRBV13 to TRBJ1-3; 8 nucleotides agree with TRBD1. Trimming cost V 5 bases and J 0 bases; bases outside gene matches: 3. The length of the CDR3 is 15 residues. Germline V CDR1 and CDR2: PRHDT, FYEKMQ (reference sequence). The CDR3: CASSKGTGSGNTIYF. The CDR3 nucleotides are TGTGCCAGCAGCAAAGGGACAGGCTCTGGAAACACCATATATTTT.

This clonotype was found many times. The rearrangement joins TRBV20-1 to TRBJ1-6, with 8 bases matching TRBD1. The CDR3 covers 15 residues. J was trimmed by 9 bases and V by 2 bases; bases with no gene match: 9. Germline values: CDR1 DFQATT, CDR2 SNEGSKA (reference sequence). The CDR3 loop is CSARRIQGESSPLHF. In DNA, the CDR3 is TGCAGTGCTAGACGGATACAGGGGGAGAGTTCACCCCTCCACTTT.

For this clonotype: This sequence may be a read error, since a much larger clone differs from it by one base. J is TRBJ2-5 and V is TRBV12-3 or TRBV12-4; a weak D match, TRBD1 (6 bases). The CDR3 consists of 15 residues. Deletions cut 5 bases from V and 5 bases from J, with 18 bases between. CDR3 sequence: CASSPGIGGPETQYF. The DNA for the CDR3 is TGTGCCAGCAGTCCCGGGATAGGGGGACCGGAGACCCAGTACTTC.

This clonotype was observed a handful of times. This chain joins TRBV18 and TRBJ2-5; 7 bases fit TRBD1. CDR3 length: 16 residues. Germline V gene sequence: CDR1 KGHSH, CDR2 LQKENI. V shed 3 bases and J 5 bases; nucleotides not matched to a gene: 12. CDR3 protein: CASSPGQSSVGETQYF. The CDR3 bases are TGTGCCAGCTCACCGGGACAGTCTTCAGTCGGGGAGACCCAGTACTTC.